These 3 T cell receptor beta chains came from one sample sequenced in a study of blood T cell repertoires in COVID-19. The assay was immunoSEQ multiplex PCR, and TCRdb's table has in-frame clones only and misses some. Among 200,000 to 300,000 clones listed, about 83% were seen once. Specimen: peripheral blood. These receptors were obtained from a human donor in a cohort sampled during active COVID-19.

With regard to this clone: The junction departs from germline at one end; a sequencing error may be responsible. The chain recombines TRBV6-1 with TRBJ1-5; TRBD1 aligns across 8 bases. Germline values: CDR1 MNHNS, CDR2 SASEGT. CDR3 size: 15 residues. The CDR3 here is CASREGQGWGQPQHF. DNA for the CDR3: TGTGCCAGCAGGGAAGGACAGGGTTGGGGGCAGCCCCAGCATTTT.

The gene calls are TRBV6-1 and TRBJ1-2; D is unresolved. Trimming shortened V by 2 bases and J by 0 bases, and 7 bases separated the two germline ends. This CDR3 contains 14 residues. The germline V gene encodes CDR1 MNHNS and CDR2 SASEGT. The CDR3 DNA follows: TGTGCCAGCAGTGAATCTGCGGCTAACTATGGCTACACCTTC. Residues: CASSESAANYGYTF.

The V gene is TRBV11-3, the J gene TRBJ2-4; D is undetermined. V shed 0 bases and J shed 10 bases, with 13 bases lying between them. Per germline, CDR1 SGHNT and CDR2 YENEEA. This CDR3 is 14 amino acids long. The CDR3 protein is CASSLDSSTRIQYF. The DNA of the CDR3 is TGTGCCAGCAGCTTAGATAGTTCGACACGTATTCAGTACTTC.